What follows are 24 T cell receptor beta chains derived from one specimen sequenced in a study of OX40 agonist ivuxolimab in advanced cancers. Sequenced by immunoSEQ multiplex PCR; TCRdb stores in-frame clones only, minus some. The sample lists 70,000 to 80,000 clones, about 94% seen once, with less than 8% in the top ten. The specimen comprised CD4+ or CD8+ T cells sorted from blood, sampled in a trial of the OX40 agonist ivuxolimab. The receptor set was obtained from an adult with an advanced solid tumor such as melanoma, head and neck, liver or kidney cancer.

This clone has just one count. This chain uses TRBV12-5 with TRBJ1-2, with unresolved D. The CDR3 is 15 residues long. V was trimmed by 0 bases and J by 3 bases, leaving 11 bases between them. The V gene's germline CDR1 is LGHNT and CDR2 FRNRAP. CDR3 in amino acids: CASGLVDWQDYGYTF. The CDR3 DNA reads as TGTGCTAGTGGTTTGGTAGACTGGCAGGACTATGGCTACACCTTC.

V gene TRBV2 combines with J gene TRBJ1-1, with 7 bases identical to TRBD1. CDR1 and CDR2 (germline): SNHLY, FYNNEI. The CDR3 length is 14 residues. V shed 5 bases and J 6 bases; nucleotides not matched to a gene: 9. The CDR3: CASSSTSQGAEAFF. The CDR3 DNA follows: TGTGCCAGCAGTTCAACAAGCCAGGGGGCTGAAGCTTTCTTT.

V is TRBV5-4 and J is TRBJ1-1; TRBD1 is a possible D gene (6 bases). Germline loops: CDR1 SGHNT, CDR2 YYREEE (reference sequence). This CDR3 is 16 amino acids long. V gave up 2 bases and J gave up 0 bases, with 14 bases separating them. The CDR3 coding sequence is TGTGCCAGCAGCTTATCGGGCGGACAGATGAACACTGAAGCTTTCTTT. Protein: CASSLSGGQMNTEAFF.

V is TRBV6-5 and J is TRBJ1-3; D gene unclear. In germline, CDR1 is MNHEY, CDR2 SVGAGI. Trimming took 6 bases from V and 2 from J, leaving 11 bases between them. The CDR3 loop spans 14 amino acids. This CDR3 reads CASSLTVTGNTIYF. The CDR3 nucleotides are TGTGCCAGCAGCCTCACAGTAACTGGAAACACCATATATTTT.

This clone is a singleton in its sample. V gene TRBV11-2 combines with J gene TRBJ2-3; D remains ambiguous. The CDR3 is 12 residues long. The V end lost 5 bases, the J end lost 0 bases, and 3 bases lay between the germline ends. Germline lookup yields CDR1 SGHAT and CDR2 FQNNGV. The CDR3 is CASSPSTDTQYF. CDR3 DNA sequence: TGTGCCAGCAGCCCTAGCACAGATACGCAGTATTTT.

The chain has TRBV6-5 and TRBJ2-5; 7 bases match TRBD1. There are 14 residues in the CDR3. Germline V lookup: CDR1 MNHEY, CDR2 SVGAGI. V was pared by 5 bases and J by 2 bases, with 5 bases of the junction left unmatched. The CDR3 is CASSRTGSQETQYF. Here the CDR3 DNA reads TGTGCCAGCAGTCGGACAGGCAGTCAAGAGACCCAGTACTTC.

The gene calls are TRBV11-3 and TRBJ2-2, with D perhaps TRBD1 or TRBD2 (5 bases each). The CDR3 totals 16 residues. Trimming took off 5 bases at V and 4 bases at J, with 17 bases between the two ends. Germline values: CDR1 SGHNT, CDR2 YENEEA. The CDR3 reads CASSLYQSGLTGELFF. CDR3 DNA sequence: TGTGCCAGCAGCCTTTACCAATCGGGGCTCACCGGGGAGCTGTTTTTT.

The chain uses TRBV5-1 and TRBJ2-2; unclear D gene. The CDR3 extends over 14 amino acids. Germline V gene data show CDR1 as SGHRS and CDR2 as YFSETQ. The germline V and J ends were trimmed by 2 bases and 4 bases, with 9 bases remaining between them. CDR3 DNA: TGCGCCAGCAGCTTCGGGTCAACCACCGGGGAGCTGTTTTTT. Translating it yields CASSFGSTTGELFF.

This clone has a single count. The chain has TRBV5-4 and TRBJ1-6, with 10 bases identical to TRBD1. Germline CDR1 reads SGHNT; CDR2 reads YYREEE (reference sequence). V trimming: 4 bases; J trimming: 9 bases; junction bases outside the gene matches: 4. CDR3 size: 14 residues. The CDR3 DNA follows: TGTGCCAGCAGCCCGCGGGACAGGGGTTCACCCCTCCACTTT. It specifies CASSPRDRGSPLHF.

The CDR3 nucleotides are TGTGCCAGCTCACCACCCGACAGCTATGGCTACACCTTC. Its translation is CASSPPDSYGYTF. The rearrangement joins TRBV18 to TRBJ1-2; D might be TRBD1 (5 bases). V was shortened by 0 bases and J by 4 bases, with 6 bases between the two germline ends. Germline values: CDR1 KGHSH, CDR2 LQKENI. The CDR3 totals 13 residues.

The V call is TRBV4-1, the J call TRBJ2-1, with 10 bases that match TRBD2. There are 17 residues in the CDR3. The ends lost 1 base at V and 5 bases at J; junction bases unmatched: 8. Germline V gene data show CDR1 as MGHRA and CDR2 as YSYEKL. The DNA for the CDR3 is TGCGCCAGCAGCCAAGTGAGCGGGAGGGCCTTGAACAATGAGCAGTTCTTC. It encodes CASSQVSGRALNNEQFF.

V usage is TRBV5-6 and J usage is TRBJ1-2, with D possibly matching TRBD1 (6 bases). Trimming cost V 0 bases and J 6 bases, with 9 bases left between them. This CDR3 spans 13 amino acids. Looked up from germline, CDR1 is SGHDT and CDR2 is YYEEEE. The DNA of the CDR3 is TGTGCCAGCAGCTTGGCAGGGGAAGATGGCTACACCTTC. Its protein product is CASSLAGEDGYTF.

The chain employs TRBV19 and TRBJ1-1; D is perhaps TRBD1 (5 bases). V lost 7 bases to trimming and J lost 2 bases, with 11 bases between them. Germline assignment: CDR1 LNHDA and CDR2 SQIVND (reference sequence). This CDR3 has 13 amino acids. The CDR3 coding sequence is TGTGCCAGTACTTACACAGGTAACACTGAAGCTTTCTTT. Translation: CASTYTGNTEAFF.

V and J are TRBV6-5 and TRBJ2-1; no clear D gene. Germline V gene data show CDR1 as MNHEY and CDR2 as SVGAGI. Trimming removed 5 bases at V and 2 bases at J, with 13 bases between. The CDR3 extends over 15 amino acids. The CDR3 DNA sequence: TGTGCCAGCAGTACCCTCTCCGTGCCCTACAATGAGCAGTTCTTC. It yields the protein CASSTLSVPYNEQFF.

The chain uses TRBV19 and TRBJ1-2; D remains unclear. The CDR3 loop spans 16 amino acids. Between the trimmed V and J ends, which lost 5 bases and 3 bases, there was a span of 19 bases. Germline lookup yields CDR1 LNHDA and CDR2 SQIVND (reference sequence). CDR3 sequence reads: CASSDPATSWDYGYTF. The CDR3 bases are TGTGCCAGTAGTGACCCAGCGACGTCCTGGGACTATGGCTACACCTTC.

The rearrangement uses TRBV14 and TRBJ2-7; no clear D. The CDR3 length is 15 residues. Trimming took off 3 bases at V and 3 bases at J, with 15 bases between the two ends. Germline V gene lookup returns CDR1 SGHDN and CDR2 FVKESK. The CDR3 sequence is CASSHGRAGYYEQYF. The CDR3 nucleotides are TGTGCCAGCAGCCACGGAAGGGCAGGTTACTACGAGCAGTACTTC. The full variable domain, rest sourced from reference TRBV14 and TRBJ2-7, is EAGVTQFPSHSVIEKGQTVTLRCDPISGHDNLYWYRRVMGKEIKFLLHFVKESKQDESGMPNNRFLAERTGGTYSTLKVQPAELEDSGVYFCASSHGRAGYYEQYFGPGTRLTVT.

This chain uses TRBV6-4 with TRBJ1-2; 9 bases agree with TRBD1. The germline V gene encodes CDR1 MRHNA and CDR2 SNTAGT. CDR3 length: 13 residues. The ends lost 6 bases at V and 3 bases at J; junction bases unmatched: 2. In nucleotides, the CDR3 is TGTGCCAGCAGGAGGACAGGGGACTATGGCTACACCTTC. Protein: CASRRTGDYGYTF.

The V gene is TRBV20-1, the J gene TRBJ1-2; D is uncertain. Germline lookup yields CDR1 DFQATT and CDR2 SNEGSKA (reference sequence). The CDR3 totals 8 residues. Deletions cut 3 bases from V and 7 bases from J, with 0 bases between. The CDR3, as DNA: TGCAGTGCTAGTGGCTACACCTTC. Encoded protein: CSASGYTF.

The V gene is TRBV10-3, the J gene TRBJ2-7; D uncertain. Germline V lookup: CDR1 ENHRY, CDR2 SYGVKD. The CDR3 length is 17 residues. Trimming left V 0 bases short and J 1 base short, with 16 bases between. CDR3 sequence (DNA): TGTGCCATCAGTGAGTCGAAGGGTCTCTTGACATCCTACGAGCAGTACTTC. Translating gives CAISESKGLLTSYEQYF.

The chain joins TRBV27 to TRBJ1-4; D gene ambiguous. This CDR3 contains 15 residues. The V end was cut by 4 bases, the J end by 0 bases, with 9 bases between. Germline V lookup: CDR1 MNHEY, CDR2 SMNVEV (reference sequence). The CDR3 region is CASSSISATNEKLFF. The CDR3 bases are TGTGCCAGCAGTTCGATAAGCGCAACTAATGAAAAACTGTTTTTT.

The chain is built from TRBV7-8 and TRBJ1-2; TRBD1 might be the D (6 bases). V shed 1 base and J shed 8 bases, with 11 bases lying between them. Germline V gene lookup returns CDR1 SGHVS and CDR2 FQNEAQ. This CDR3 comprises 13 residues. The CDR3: CASSLDGGRGYTF. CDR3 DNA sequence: TGTGCCAGCAGCTTAGATGGGGGGCGAGGCTACACCTTC.

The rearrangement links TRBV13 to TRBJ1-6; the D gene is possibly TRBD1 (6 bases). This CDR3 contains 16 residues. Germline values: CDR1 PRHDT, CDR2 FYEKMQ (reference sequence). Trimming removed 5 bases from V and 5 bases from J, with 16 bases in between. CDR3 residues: CASSASVGGDNSPLHF. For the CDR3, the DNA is TGTGCCAGCAGCGCCTCGGTAGGGGGAGATAATTCACCCCTCCACTTT.

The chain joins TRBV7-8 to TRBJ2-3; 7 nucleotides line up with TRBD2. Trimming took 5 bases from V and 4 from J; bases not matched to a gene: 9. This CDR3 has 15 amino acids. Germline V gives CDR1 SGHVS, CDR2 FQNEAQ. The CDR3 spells CASSIGTTRADTQYF. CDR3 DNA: TGTGCCAGCAGCATCGGGACTACACGGGCAGATACGCAGTATTTT.

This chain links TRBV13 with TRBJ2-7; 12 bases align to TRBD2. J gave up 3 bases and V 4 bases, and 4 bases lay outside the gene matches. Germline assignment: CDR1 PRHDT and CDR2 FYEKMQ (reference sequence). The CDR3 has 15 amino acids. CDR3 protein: CASSSPTSGSYEQYF. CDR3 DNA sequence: TGTGCCAGCAGCTCCCCGACTAGCGGGAGCTACGAGCAGTACTTC. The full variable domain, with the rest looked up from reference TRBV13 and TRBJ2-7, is AAGVIQSPRHLIKEKRETATLKCYPIPRHDTVYWYQQGPGQDPQFLISFYEKMQSDKGSIPDRFSAQQFSDYHSELNMSSLELGDSALYFCASSSPTSGSYEQYFGPGTRLTVT.